This entry describes one TCR beta chain. Germline values: CDR1 SGHVS, CDR2 FNYEAQ. The trim removed 4 bases at V and 4 bases at J, leaving 10 bases unmatched. The CDR3 spans 15 residues. The data were obtained in a study of OX40 agonist ivuxolimab in advanced cancers. Data came from immunoSEQ multiplex PCR; TCRdb stores just in-frame clones and leaves some out. This table has 81,000 or so clones, more than 85% appearing once. This chain connects TRBV7-6 to TRBJ2-7; 7 bases map to TRBD2. The input for sequencing was CD4+ or CD8+ T cells sorted from blood, taken in a trial of the OX40 agonist ivuxolimab. The source is an adult with an advanced solid tumor such as melanoma, head and neck, liver or kidney cancer. The DNA for the CDR3 is TGTGCCAGCAGCTATGGACTAGGCCCCCTTTACGAGCAGTACTTC. Its protein is CASSYGLGPLYEQYF.